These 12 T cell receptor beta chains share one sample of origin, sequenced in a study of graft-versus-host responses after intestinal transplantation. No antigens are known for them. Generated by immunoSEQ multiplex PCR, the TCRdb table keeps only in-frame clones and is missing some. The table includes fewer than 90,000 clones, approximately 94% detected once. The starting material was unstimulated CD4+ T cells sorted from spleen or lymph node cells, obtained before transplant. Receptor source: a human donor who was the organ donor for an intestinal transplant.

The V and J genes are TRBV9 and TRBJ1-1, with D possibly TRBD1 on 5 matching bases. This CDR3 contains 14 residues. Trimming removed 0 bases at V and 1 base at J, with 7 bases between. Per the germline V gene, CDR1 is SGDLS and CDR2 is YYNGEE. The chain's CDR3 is CASSVGGTNTEAFF. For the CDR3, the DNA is TGTGCCAGCAGCGTAGGGGGGACGAACACTGAAGCTTTCTTT. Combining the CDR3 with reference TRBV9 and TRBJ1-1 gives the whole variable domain DSGVTQTPKHLITATGQRVTLRCSPRSGDLSVYWYQQSLDQGLQFLIQYYNGEERAKGNILERFSAQQFPDLHSELNLSSLELGDSALYFCASSVGGTNTEAFFGQGTRLTVV.

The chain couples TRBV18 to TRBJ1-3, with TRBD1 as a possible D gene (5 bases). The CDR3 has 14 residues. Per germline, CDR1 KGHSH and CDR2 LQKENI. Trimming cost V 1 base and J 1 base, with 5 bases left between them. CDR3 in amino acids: CASSPQGSGNTIYF. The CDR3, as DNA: TGTGCCAGCTCACCACAGGGGTCTGGAAACACCATATATTTT.

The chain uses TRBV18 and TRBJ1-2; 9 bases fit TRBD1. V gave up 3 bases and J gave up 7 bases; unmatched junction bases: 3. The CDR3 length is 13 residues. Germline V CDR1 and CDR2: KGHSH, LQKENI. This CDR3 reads CASSPGTGPGYTF. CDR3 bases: TGTGCCAGCTCACCGGGGACAGGGCCTGGCTACACCTTC.

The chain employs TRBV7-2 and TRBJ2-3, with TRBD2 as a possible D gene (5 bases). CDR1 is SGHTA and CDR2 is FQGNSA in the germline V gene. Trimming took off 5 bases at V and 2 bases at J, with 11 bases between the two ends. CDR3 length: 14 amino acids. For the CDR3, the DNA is TGTGCCAGCAGCCCTCAGCGGTACACAGATACGCAGTATTTT. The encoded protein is CASSPQRYTDTQYF.

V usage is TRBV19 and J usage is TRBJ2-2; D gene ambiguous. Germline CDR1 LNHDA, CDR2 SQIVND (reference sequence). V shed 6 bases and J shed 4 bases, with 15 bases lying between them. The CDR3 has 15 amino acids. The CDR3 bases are TGTGCCAGTAGGCAAAACATATTGAGCACCGGGGAGCTGTTTTTT. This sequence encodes CASRQNILSTGELFF.

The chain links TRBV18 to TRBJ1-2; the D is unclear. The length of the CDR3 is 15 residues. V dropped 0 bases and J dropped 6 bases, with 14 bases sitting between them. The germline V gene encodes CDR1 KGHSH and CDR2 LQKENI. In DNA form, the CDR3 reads TGTGCCAGCTCACCACCGTCGACACGGCCCGATGGCTACACCTTC. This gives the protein CASSPPSTRPDGYTF.

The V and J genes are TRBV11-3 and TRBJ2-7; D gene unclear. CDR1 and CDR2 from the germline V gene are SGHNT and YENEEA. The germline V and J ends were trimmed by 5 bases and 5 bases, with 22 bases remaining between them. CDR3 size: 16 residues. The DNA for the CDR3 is TGTGCCAGCAGCCACCTCTCTTACCTCCAAGTGCACGAGCAGTACTTC. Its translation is CASSHLSYLQVHEQYF.

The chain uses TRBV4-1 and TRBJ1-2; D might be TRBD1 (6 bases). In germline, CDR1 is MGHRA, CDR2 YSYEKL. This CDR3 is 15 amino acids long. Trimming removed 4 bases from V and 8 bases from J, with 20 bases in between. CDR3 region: CASSRIQGGGTGYTF. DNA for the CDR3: TGCGCCAGCAGCCGAATACAGGGTGGAGGTACGGGCTACACCTTC.

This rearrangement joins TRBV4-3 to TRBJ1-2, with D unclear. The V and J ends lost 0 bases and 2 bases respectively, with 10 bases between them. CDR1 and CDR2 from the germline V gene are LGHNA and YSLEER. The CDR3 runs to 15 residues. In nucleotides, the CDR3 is TGCGCCAGCAGCCAAGATCTTAGAGGGAACTATGGCTACACCTTC. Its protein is CASSQDLRGNYGYTF.

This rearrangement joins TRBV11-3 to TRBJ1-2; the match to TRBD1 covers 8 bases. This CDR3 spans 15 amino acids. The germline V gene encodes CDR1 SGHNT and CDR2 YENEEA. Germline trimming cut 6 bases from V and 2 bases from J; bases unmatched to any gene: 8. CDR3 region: CASRQGTGANYGYTF. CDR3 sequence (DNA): TGTGCCAGCAGGCAAGGGACAGGTGCCAACTATGGCTACACCTTC.

The CDR3 nucleotides are TGTGCCAGTAGTCCGAACCGTGGAGAGACCCAGTACTTC. Protein product: CASSPNRGETQYF. This sequence joins TRBV19 and TRBJ2-5; no clear D gene. Germline CDR1 and CDR2: LNHDA and SQIVND (reference sequence). The CDR3 totals 13 residues. The V end was cut by 5 bases, the J end by 4 bases, with 11 bases between.

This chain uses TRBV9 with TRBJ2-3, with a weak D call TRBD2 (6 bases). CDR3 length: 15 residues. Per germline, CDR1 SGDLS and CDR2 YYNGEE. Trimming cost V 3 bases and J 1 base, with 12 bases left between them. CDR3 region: CASSGRLVGTDTQYF. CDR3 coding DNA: TGTGCCAGCAGCGGCCGACTAGTGGGCACAGATACGCAGTATTTT. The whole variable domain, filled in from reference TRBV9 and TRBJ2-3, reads DSGVTQTPKHLITATGQRVTLRCSPRSGDLSVYWYQQSLDQGLQFLIQYYNGEERAKGNILERFSAQQFPDLHSELNLSSLELGDSALYFCASSGRLVGTDTQYFGPGTRLTVL.